This T cell receptor (beta chain) was documented in a study of shared clonotypes between healthy human individuals. Study-wide points: Donor clonotype sharing was expected to depend on sequencing depth.

Per the original methods: Filtering differed for immunoSEQ, which gave only junction sequences without quality scores. The repertoire was sequenced with immunoSEQ multiplex PCR; TCRdb's copy has only in-frame clones and lacks some. V, J and clone size reflect that table, while D and trimming were determined from the DNA. The sample has fewer than 600,000 clones, around three quarters seen once. The unsorted samples took tens of millions of PBMCs to get genomic DNA. A note on this clone: Its specificity is not known.

CDR1 LGHNA and CDR2 YNFKEQ come from the germline V gene. The CDR3 consists of 18 residues. V was pared by 1 base and J by 1 base, with 17 bases between. Source material: PBMCs. This TCR derives from a woman aged 35 to 49 in good health. Some clones in this sample may be carry-over from other donors' samples. The chain employs TRBV4-2 and TRBJ2-1, with D possibly TRBD1 on 5 matching bases. CDR3: CASSQAYRQPGSYNEQFF. CDR3 DNA: TGTGCCAGCAGCCAAGCCTACCGACAGCCCGGTTCCTACAATGAGCAGTTCTTC.